These T cell receptor beta chains were read from a single sample in a study of T cell changes during pregnancy in multiple sclerosis. Assay used: immunoSEQ multiplex PCR; TCRdb lists only in-frame clones, some missing. The profile shows 78,000 or so clones, around 92% of them singletons. The specimen was peripheral blood, collected before pregnancy. The receptors originated from a female donor with multiple sclerosis, enrolled in a pregnancy study. Each CDR3 is given with its conserved first and last residue. The order of the fields is V gene, clone size, J gene, D gene, CDR3 length, CDR3 DNA, CDR3 protein. D genes are given only for firm matches. A row's size may be missing; if present it is once, few, many or a size class.

>TRBV19|-|TRBJ1-2|-|13
TGTGCCTACGACCATGGGCTGTGGGGCGGCTACACCTTC
CAYDHGLWGGYTF
>TRBV28|-|TRBJ1-2|TRBD1|15
TGTGCCAGCACCGATCAGACAGGGACCGACTATGGCTACACCTTC
CASTDQTGTDYGYTF
>TRBV29-1|-|TRBJ2-3|TRBD2|13
TGCAGCGTCCTAGCGGGGGGCACAGATACGCAGTATTTT
CSVLAGGTDTQYF
>TRBV14|few|TRBJ2-7|TRBD2|15
TGTGCCAGCAGCCCGTCGAGCGGGGGGATTTACGAGCAGTACTTC
CASSPSSGGIYEQYF
>TRBV5-6|-|TRBJ2-7|-|17
TGTGCCAGCAGCTTTAGGGGCCGTGGGCGGGGCATAGGCGAGCAGTACTTC
CASSFRGRGRGIGEQYF
>TRBV10-3|-|TRBJ2-5|-|16
TGTGCCATCAGTGAGTCGCGACAGAACCGCCAAGAGACCCAGTACTTC
CAISESRQNRQETQYF
>TRBV5-1|-|TRBJ2-2|TRBD1|15
TGCGCCAGCGGCTGGGGGACAGGGGATGTCGGGGAGCTGTTTTTT
CASGWGTGDVGELFF
>TRBV10-3|once|TRBJ2-3|TRBD1|17
TGTGCCATCAGTGCTTCATACAGGGGGCCGACCGGAGATACGCAGTATTTT
CAISASYRGPTGDTQYF
>TRBV9|once|TRBJ1-3|-|12
TGTGCCAGCAGCCCGGGTGGTAACACCATATATTTT
CASSPGGNTIYF
>TRBV27|-|TRBJ1-6|-|17
TGTGCCAGCAGTTTATCGTTAGGGGCCATCTATAATTCACCCCTCCACTTT
CASSLSLGAIYNSPLHF
>TRBV25-1|few|TRBJ1-6|-|13
TGTGCCAGCAGTGAAGGACTTAATTCACCCCTCCACTTT
CASSEGLNSPLHF
>TRBV21-1|-|TRBJ2-7|-|18
TGTGCCAGCACCATAGATGGGGATCGACAGGGACCCCACGACGAGCAGTACTTC
CASTIDGDRQGPHDEQYF
>TRBV6-6|-|TRBJ1-6|-|16
TGTGCCAGCAGCCCACACAGGGCAGGGGTGAATTCACCCCTCCACTTT
CASSPHRAGVNSPLHF
>TRBV6-5|-|TRBJ2-1|-|15
TGTGCCAGCAGCCAAGACAAGACCTCCTACAATGAGCAGTTCTTC
CASSQDKTSYNEQFF
>TRBV7-8|-|TRBJ1-2|-|13
TGTGCCAGCAGCTTACCGGGGAACTATGGCTACACCTTC
CASSLPGNYGYTF
>TRBV13|-|TRBJ2-5|-|13
TGTGCCAGCAGCTTGTTCGGGGAGGAGACCCAGTACTTC
CASSLFGEETQYF
>TRBV7-3|-|TRBJ2-3|TRBD2|16
TGTGCCAGCAGCTTGGGAGCGGGGGGAAGCACAGATACGCAGTATTTT
CASSLGAGGSTDTQYF
>TRBV27|-|TRBJ1-2|-|14
TGTGCCAGCACATTTTCCGGAGGGAACTATGGCTACACCTTC
CASTFSGGNYGYTF
>TRBV19|-|TRBJ2-7|TRBD1|14
TGTGCCAGTAGTATTACGGACAGGGCCTACGAGCAGTACTTC
CASSITDRAYEQYF
>TRBV11-2|once|TRBJ1-2|-|11
TGTGCCAGCAGGTCGCGCTATGGCTACACCTTC
CASRSRYGYTF
>TRBV6-5|once|TRBJ1-1|-|15
TGTGCCAGCAGTTATGGGGGAGGGCTGAACACTGAAGCTTTCTTT
CASSYGGGLNTEAFF
>TRBV4-1|-|TRBJ1-2|-|15
TGCGCCAGCAGCCAAGAAGGTACCGGGTTCTATGGCTACACCTTC
CASSQEGTGFYGYTF
>TRBV11-2|-|TRBJ2-5|TRBD2|16
TGTGCCAGCAGCATAAAGACTAGCGGGTATCAAGAGACCCAGTACTTC
CASSIKTSGYQETQYF
>TRBV30|-|TRBJ2-7|TRBD2|13
TGTGCCTGCTTTAGCGGGGGGGCGAACGAGCAGTACTTC
CACFSGGANEQYF